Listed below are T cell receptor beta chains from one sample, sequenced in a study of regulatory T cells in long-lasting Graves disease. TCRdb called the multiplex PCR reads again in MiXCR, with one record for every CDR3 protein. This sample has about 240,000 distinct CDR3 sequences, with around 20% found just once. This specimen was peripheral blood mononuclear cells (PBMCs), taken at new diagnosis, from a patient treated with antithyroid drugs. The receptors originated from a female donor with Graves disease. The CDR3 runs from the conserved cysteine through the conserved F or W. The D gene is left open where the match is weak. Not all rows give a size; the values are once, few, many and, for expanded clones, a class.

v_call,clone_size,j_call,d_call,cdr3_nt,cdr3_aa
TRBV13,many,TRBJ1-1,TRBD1,TGTGCCAGCAGCTTAAGACAGGGGAGAACTGAAGCTTTCTTT,CASSLRQGRTEAFF
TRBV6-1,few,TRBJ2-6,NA,TGTGCCAGCAGACTTTCAAGCTCTGGGGCCAACGTCCTGACTTTC,CASRLSSSGANVLTF
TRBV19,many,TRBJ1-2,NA,TGTGCCAGTAGTATAGAGGAGGGAAACTATGGCTACACCTTC,CASSIEEGNYGYTF
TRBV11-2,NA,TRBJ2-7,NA,TGTGCCAGCAGGCGATCCGGGACTTACGAGCAGTACTTC,CASRRSGTYEQYF
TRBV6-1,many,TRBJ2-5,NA,TGTGCCAGCCAGGGGTGGATGGAGACCCAGTACTTC,CASQGWMETQYF
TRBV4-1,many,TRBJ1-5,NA,TGCGCCAGCAGCCAAGGAACAGGGATTAGCAATCAGCCCCAGCATTTT,CASSQGTGISNQPQHF
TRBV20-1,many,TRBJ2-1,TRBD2,TGCAGTGCTAGCACACCTAGCGGGAGGTCCTACAATGAGCAGTTCTTC,CSASTPSGRSYNEQFF
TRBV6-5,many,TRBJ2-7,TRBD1,TGTGCCAGCAGTTTAGGGACAGCCTCCGAGCAGTACTTC,CASSLGTASEQYF
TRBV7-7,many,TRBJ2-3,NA,TGTGCCAGCAGCTTAGGGGGTTGGTCAGATACGCAGTATTTT,CASSLGGWSDTQYF
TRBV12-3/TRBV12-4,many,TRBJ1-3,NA,TGTGCCAGCAGTTTCACTCCAGGGGTGGCTGGAAACACCATATATTTT,CASSFTPGVAGNTIYF
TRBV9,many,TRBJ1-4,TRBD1,TGTGCCAGCAGCGTCTCCGGGACAGTAGGCGAAAAACTGTTTTTT,CASSVSGTVGEKLFF
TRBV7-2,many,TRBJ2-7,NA,TGTGCCAGCAGCTTAAAACGGGACTACGAGCAGTACTTC,CASSLKRDYEQYF
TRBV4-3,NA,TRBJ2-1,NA,TGCGCCAGCAGCCAGGTTGACGGGCAGGGGCATGAGCAGTTCTTC,CASSQVDGQGHEQFF
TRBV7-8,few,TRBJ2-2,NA,TGTGCCAGCAGACAGGACAGTACACCCGGGGAGCTGTTTTTT,CASRQDSTPGELFF
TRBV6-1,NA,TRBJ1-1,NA,TGTGCCAGCAGTGAAGGCGGGGCTGAAGCTTTCTTT,CASSEGGAEAFF
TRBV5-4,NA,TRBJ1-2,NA,TGTGCCAGCAGCCCCGAGACGGCAAGTAACTATGGCTACACCTTC,CASSPETASNYGYTF
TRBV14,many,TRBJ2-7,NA,TGTGCCAGCAGCCCCTCATTGGGGGTGGACTACGAGCAGTACTTC,CASSPSLGVDYEQYF
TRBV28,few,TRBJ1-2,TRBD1,TGTGCCGTACGACAGGGAACGGACTATGGCTACACCTTC,CAVRQGTDYGYTF
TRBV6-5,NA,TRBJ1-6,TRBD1,TGTGCCAGCAGTTACCAGGGGGGCCTTTTTGGTTCACCCCTCCACTTT,CASSYQGGLFGSPLHF
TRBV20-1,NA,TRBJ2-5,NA,TGCAGTGCTAGAGAGGGGGAGCTGCAAACCCAGTACTTC,CSAREGELQTQYF
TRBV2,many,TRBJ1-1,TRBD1,TGTGCCAGCACCGGGGAAGGGGGCCTACTGAACACTGAAGCTTTCTTT,CASTGEGGLLNTEAFF
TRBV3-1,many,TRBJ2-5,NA,TGTGCCAGCAGCCGGGGGAGGAAACAAGAGACCCAGTACTTC,CASSRGRKQETQYF
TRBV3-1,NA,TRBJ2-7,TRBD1,TGTGCCAGCAGCCAAGAAGGACAGGGTTCCTACGAGCAGTACTTC,CASSQEGQGSYEQYF
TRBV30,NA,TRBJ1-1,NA,TGTGCCTGGAACCGAGACTTTAACACTGAAGCTTTCTTT,CAWNRDFNTEAFF
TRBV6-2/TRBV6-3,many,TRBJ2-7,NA,TGTGCCAGCAGTAAAGGACTGACCTACGAGCAGTACTTC,CASSKGLTYEQYF
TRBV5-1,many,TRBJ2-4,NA,TGCGCCAGCAGCTTGGACGGGGGAGTGGGGGACATTCAGTACTTC,CASSLDGGVGDIQYF
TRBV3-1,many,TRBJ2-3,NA,TGTGCCAGCAGCCCCAAAGGACCGCCTACGCAGTATTTT,CASSPKGPPTQYF
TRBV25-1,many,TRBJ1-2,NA,TGTGCCAGCAGTGACCTTGACAGACGGTATGATGGCTACACCTTC,CASSDLDRRYDGYTF
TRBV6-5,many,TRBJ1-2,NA,TGTGCCAGCAGTTACTTAAAATATGGCTACACCTTC,CASSYLKYGYTF
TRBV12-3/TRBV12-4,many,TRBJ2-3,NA,TGTGCCAGCAGAAACCAGTTCAGCGGGAGCACAGATACGCAGTATTTT,CASRNQFSGSTDTQYF
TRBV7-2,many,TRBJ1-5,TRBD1,TGTGCCAGCAGCGAGGAACAGGGGATCAATCAGCCCCAGCATTTT,CASSEEQGINQPQHF
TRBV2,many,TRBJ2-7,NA,TGTGCCAGCAGTTGGGACTTGGAACCGTACGAGCAGTACTTC,CASSWDLEPYEQYF
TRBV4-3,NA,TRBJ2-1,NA,TGCGCCAGCAGCGAATCCGGGCCCTATGTTAGTGAGCAGTTCTTC,CASSESGPYVSEQFF
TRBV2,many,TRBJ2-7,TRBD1,TGTGCCAGCAGCCGACCCAGGGGGTTCGAGCAGTACTTC,CASSRPRGFEQYF
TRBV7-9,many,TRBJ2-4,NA,TGTGCCAGCAGCTTAGGGGCGGGGATGGCCAAAAACATTCAGTACTTC,CASSLGAGMAKNIQYF
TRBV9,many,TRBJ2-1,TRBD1,TGTGCCAGCAGCACCGGACAGGGCGACAATGAGCAGTTCTTC,CASSTGQGDNEQFF
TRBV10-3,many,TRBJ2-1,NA,TGTGCCATCAGTGAGTCGGCGGGGAAACCGTACAATGAGCAGTTCTTC,CAISESAGKPYNEQFF
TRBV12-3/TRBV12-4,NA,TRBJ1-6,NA,TGTGCCAGCAGGCTAGAGGGGAAAGGTTCACCCCTCCACTTT,CASRLEGKGSPLHF
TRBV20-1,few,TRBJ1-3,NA,TGCAGTGCTAGAGATCGGGTGGCTACCTCTGGAAACACCATATATTTT,CSARDRVATSGNTIYF
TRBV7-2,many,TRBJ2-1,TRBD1,TGTGCCAGCAGCGACTCCTCGACAGGGTTCAATGAGCAGTTCTTC,CASSDSSTGFNEQFF
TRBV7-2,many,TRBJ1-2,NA,TGTGCCAGCAGCCCGGGGCAGGCAGTCTATGGCTACACCTTC,CASSPGQAVYGYTF
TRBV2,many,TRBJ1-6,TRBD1,TGTGCCAGCCAGACCGGGACAGGGGATTCACCCCTCCACTTT,CASQTGTGDSPLHF
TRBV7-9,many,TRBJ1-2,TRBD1,TGTGCCAGCAGTCCCGGGACAGAGAGAAACTATGGCTACACCTTC,CASSPGTERNYGYTF
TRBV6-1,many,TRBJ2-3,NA,TGTGCCAGCAGAAACAGACAGGGGAGGGCCACAGATACGCAGTATTTT,CASRNRQGRATDTQYF
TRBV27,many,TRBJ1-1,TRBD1,TGTGCCAGCATGCTCGGGACAGTGAACACTGAAGCTTTCTTT,CASMLGTVNTEAFF
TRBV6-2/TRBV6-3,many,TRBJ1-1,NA,TGTGCCAGCAGCCCGGAGGGGGGGCTGAACACTGAAGCTTTCTTT,CASSPEGGLNTEAFF